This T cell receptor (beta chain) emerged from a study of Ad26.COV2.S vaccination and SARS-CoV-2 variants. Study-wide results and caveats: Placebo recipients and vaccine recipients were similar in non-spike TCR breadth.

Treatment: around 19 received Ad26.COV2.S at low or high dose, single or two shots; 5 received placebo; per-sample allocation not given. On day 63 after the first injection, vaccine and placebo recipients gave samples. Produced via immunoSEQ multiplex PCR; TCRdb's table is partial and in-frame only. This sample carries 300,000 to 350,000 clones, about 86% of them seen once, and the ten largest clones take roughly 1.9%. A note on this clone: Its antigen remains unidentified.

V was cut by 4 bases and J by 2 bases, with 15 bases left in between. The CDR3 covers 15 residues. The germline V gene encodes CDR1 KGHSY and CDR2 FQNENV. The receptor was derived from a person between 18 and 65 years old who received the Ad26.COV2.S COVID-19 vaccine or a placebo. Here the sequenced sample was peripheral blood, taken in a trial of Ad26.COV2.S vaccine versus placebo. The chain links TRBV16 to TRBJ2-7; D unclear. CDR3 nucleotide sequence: TGTGCCAGCAGCCGAAACAGCGATGGCACCTACGAGCAGTACTTC. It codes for CASSRNSDGTYEQYF.